This T cell receptor (beta chain) was recovered during a study of OX40 agonist ivuxolimab in advanced cancers. Study-wide context: Across the patients, intravenous ivuxolimab was delivered every 2 weeks at 0.01 to 10 mg/kg. Overall study results and limits: The authors did not determine the antigen specificity of the expanded peripheral T cells.

CDR1 is GTSNPN, CDR2 SVGIG, per germline (reference sequence). J was trimmed by 2 bases and V by 5 bases; bases with no gene match: 11. The CDR3 has 15 residues. Note on this clone: Its target is not known.

Prior autoimmune disease or systemic immunosuppression barred patients. This table comes from immunoSEQ multiplex PCR, and its TCRdb copy is limited to in-frame clones, with some not included. The sample includes over 15,000 clones, 75% to 90% seen only once; the top ten take 3.5% to 4%. Specimen: CD4+ or CD8+ T cells sorted from blood, collected in a trial of the OX40 agonist ivuxolimab. The TCR sequence derives from an adult with an advanced solid tumor such as melanoma, head and neck, liver or kidney cancer. The V gene is TRBV30, the J gene TRBJ2-7; 8 bases fit TRBD2. The CDR3 sequence is CAWASTSAYTYEQYF. The CDR3 region has the DNA TGTGCCTGGGCTTCGACTAGCGCATACACCTACGAGCAGTACTTC. Drawing the rest from reference TRBV30 and TRBJ2-7, the complete variable domain is SQTIHQWPATLVQPVGSPLSLECTVEGTSNPNLYWYRQAAGRGLQLLFYSVGIGQISSEVPQNLSASRPQDRQFILSSKKLLLSDSGFYLCAWASTSAYTYEQYFGPGTRLTVT.